The 3 T cell receptor beta chains presented below share a single source sample, sequenced in a study of control samples from healthy donors and cancer patients. The method was immunoSEQ multiplex PCR; TCRdb's version includes in-frame clones alone and lacks a portion of them. This table holds roughly 150,000 clones, under 90% found once. Sample: blood. The receptors derive from a man aged 25 to 40 in good health.

This clone came up once. The J gene is TRBJ1-4, the V gene TRBV11-1; unclear D gene. Germline values: CDR1 SGHAT, CDR2 FQDESV (reference sequence). The CDR3 runs 15 residues. The ends were cut back, 5 bases at V and 0 bases at J, with 10 bases in the middle. CDR3 sequence reads: CASSLFRTTNEKLFF. The CDR3 coding sequence is TGTGCCAGCAGCCTATTCCGGACAACTAATGAAAAACTGTTTTTT.

This clone was picked up a small number of times. The chain is built from TRBV27 and TRBJ2-7; 7 nucleotides agree with TRBD1. Germline V gene lookup returns CDR1 MNHEY and CDR2 SMNVEV (reference sequence). V lost 5 bases and J lost 1; bases outside the gene matches: 5. This CDR3 has 14 residues. CDR3 region: CASSNRGVSYEQYF. The CDR3 DNA sequence: TGTGCCAGCAGTAACAGGGGAGTTTCCTACGAGCAGTACTTC.

The CDR3 bases are TGTGCCAGCAGTACGACTCCCCGGGAGGCCTATGGCTACACCTTC. Amino acid sequence: CASSTTPREAYGYTF. The chain joins TRBV6-2 or TRBV6-3 to TRBJ1-2; D gene ambiguous. The V end lost 5 bases, the J end lost 4 bases, and 17 bases lay between the germline ends. In germline, CDR1 is MNHEY, CDR2 SVGEGT. The CDR3 contains 15 residues.